These T cell receptor beta chains were read from a single sample in a study of early T cells in non-severe SARS-CoV-2 infection. TCRdb re-called the 5' RACE reads through MiXCR, storing one row per CDR3 protein. The top ten hold about 8.6% of the sample, which has about 48,000 distinct CDR3 sequences, over 7.5% seen once. Sequenced input: whole blood. Receptor source: an adult who was a healthcare worker with PCR-confirmed SARS-CoV-2 infection or an uninfected control (not recorded which). Both conserved end residues are part of each CDR3.

V gene	J gene	CDR3 protein
TRBV6-1	TRBJ2-7	CASSERRSRDRDYEQYF
TRBV6-5	TRBJ1-2	CASSKRDRGPVNYGYTF
TRBV3-1	TRBJ2-5	CASSQGSGPRGTQYF
TRBV20-1	TRBJ2-7	CSARGIRETYEQYF
TRBV9	TRBJ2-3	CASSVARSGRALTDTQYF
TRBV5-1	TRBJ2-4	CASSPSGRENIQYF
TRBV28	TRBJ1-5	CASRTDRASNQPQHF
TRBV29-1	TRBJ2-7	CSVAGTLSYEQYF
TRBV9	TRBJ2-2	CASSVTQRWQGGELFF
TRBV11-2	TRBJ1-4	CASSLRTGVSEKLFF
TRBV12-3/TRBV12-4	TRBJ2-1	CASTPEGRASYNEQFF
TRBV10-3	TRBJ2-5	CAISESTPSGSVETQYF
TRBV11-2	TRBJ1-5	CASSLTGGDDSNQPQHF
TRBV30	TRBJ1-2	CAWNNYGYTF
TRBV3-1	TRBJ2-7	CASSQDGAGADEQYF
TRBV3-1	TRBJ2-3	CASSGLAGPDTQYF
TRBV7-2	TRBJ2-5	CASSIRAGFGETQYF
TRBV11-2	TRBJ2-7	CASSRGPLSYEQYF
TRBV11-2	TRBJ2-3	CASSLLVDDTQYF
TRBV7-9	TRBJ2-7	CASSLAEEGGYEQYF
TRBV25-1	TRBJ2-7	CASSDSLSPYEQYF
TRBV28	TRBJ1-5	CASSLDREIQPQHF
TRBV7-8	TRBJ2-7	CATRTSGAYEQYF
TRBV30	TRBJ2-7	CAWSNTPATYEQYF
TRBV11-2	TRBJ1-2	CASSYGLRLGGYTF
TRBV5-1	TRBJ2-7	CASSLGGLAAYEQYF
TRBV7-7	TRBJ2-5	CASSVTGRGETQYF
TRBV11-2	TRBJ2-1	CASSPSITSGRNNEQFF
TRBV18	TRBJ2-5	CASSPLSGGGQETQYF
TRBV7-9	TRBJ1-1	CASSLDPTEAFF
TRBV5-1	TRBJ1-1	CASSLEPGLNTEAFF
TRBV30	TRBJ1-4	CAWSKQIPRSEKLFF
TRBV3-1	TRBJ2-7	CASNPGLGREQYF
TRBV7-2	TRBJ2-7	CASSLARGPYEQYF
TRBV29-1	TRBJ2-7	CSVEGESYEQYF
TRBV29-1	TRBJ1-4	CSVTTSGANGEKLFF
TRBV7-8	TRBJ2-3	CASSLDGANTQYF
TRBV29-1	TRBJ2-3	CSVEDQDTDTQYF
TRBV29-1	TRBJ1-4	CSVEDLSDFLAVGANEKLFF
TRBV5-1	TRBJ2-2	CASSFPTGEGTGELFF
TRBV4-1	TRBJ1-6	CANSQGTGSSYNSPLHF